This TCR beta chain is from a study of T cell responses to AZD1222 COVID-19 vaccine. Study-wide points: Per reports, nearly half of all spike-specific TCRs target regions that are unmutated in variants. Spike-specific TCR breadth and depth were elevated following two AZD1222 doses. Only five to seven individuals given AZD1222 were seropositive at baseline.

The method was immunoSEQ multiplex PCR; TCRdb's version includes in-frame clones alone and lacks a portion of them. Here the sample spans fewer than 150,000 clones, around 93% being singletons. Trimming took 4 bases from V and 2 from J, leaving 10 bases between them. This CDR3 is 14 amino acids long. Germline CDR1 reads SNHLY; CDR2 reads FYNNEI. Note on this clone: Its antigen is unknown.

The TCR comes from an adult who received the AZD1222 COVID-19 vaccine. The chain combines TRBV2 with TRBJ2-3; D is undetermined. Sequenced material: peripheral blood, taken 28 days after the second AZD1222 dose. The CDR3 coding sequence is TGTGCCAGCAGTGTATCGAGTCCCACAGATACGCAGTATTTT. This sequence encodes CASSVSSPTDTQYF.